These 22 T cell receptor beta chains came from one sample sequenced in a study of CD8+CD57+ T cells in acquired aplastic anemia. Sequencing involved patients with CD8+CD57+ cell expansion previously shown by flow cytometry. Genomic DNA, the template, was used for profiling of the TCR beta VDJ and CDR3. TCRdb recomputed calls from the reads with MiXCR, one row per CDR3 protein. Altogether fewer than 250,000 distinct CDR3 sequences are present, around 45% being singletons, with the ten largest covering approximately 8%. The source material was sorted CD4+, CD8+, or CD8+CD57+ T cells (not recorded which) from PBMCs. All receptors derive from a human donor with aplastic anemia.

J is TRBJ1-2 and V is TRBV7-9; 8 bases line up with TRBD1. This CDR3 is built from 13 residues. Unmatched junction bases numbered 6, after V lost 5 bases and J lost 7 bases. Germline V lookup: CDR1 SEHNR, CDR2 FQNEAQ (reference sequence). The CDR3 region has the DNA TGTGCCAGCAGCGCCCCAGGGGGCACTGGCTACACCTTC. Its protein is CASSAPGGTGYTF.

This clonotype has a count of ten or more. The gene calls are TRBV7-8 and TRBJ2-7; 8 nucleotides match TRBD2. The CDR3 spans 15 residues. Unmatched junction bases numbered 8, after V lost 5 bases and J lost 2 bases. Germline assignment: CDR1 SGHVS and CDR2 FQNEAQ. The CDR3 loop reads CASSLASGLAYEQYF. The CDR3 DNA follows: TGTGCCAGCAGCCTCGCGTCGGGACTAGCCTACGAGCAGTACTTC.

In its sample, this clonotype was seen many times. The CDR3 DNA is TGTGCCAGCAGTCCTTACGACGGCACAGATACGCAGTATTTT. This translates into CASSPYDGTDTQYF. The V and J genes are TRBV6-5 and TRBJ2-3, with unresolved D. CDR3 size: 14 residues. From germline, CDR1 is MNHEY and CDR2 SVGAGI. The V and J ends lost 5 bases and 1 base respectively, with 10 bases between them.

The sample holds one count of this clonotype. The DNA is omitted, as the CDR3 cannot be located on it reliably, and the CDR3 follows TCRdb's listing. V usage is TRBV7-2 and J usage is TRBJ1-1; no DNA check was done on the table's D call, TRBD1. Germline loops: CDR1 SGHTA, CDR2 FQGNSA. The CDR3 sequence runs 13 residues, both termini included. The CDR3 loop is CASSFGEGTEAYF.

This clonotype was recorded at least ten times. The J gene is TRBJ2-7, the V gene TRBV5-6; no clear D gene. The CDR3 runs 13 residues. Germline values: CDR1 SGHDT, CDR2 YYEEEE. Trimming shortened V by 0 bases and J by 3 bases, and 7 bases separated the two germline ends. The DNA of the CDR3 is TGTGCCAGCAGCTTGGCCGCAGACTACGAGCAGTACTTC. Amino acid sequence: CASSLAADYEQYF.

V usage is TRBV7-9 and J usage is TRBJ1-2; tentatively, D is TRBD1 (5 bases). V dropped 7 bases and J dropped 4 bases, with 10 bases sitting between them. CDR1 and CDR2 from the germline V gene are SEHNR and FQNEAQ (reference sequence). The CDR3 spans 12 residues. The CDR3 DNA reads TGTGCCAGCAATGAGCAGGGCTATGGCTACACCTTC. As protein: CASNEQGYGYTF.

The chain employs TRBV24-1 and TRBJ2-2; 7 bases are a match to TRBD1. Trimming took 4 bases from V and 2 from J; bases not matched to a gene: 6. Germline-derived CDR1 and CDR2 are KGHDR and SFDVKD. This CDR3 has 16 residues. The CDR3 reads CATSEHDRENTGELFF. The CDR3 nucleotides read TGTGCCACCAGTGAACATGACAGGGAAAACACCGGGGAGCTGTTTTTT.

This chain connects TRBV2 to TRBJ2-4, with D possibly TRBD1 on 5 matching bases. CDR3 length: 13 amino acids. CDR1 is SNHLY, CDR2 FYNNEI, per germline. With 1 base removed from V and 7 bases from J, the gap between germline ends came to 8 bases. The CDR3 nucleotides are TGTGCCAGCAGTGAAGTGGGGCGGAACATTCAGTACTTC. Translation: CASSEVGRNIQYF.

This clonotype was observed a few times. The CDR3 is CASSIPGQGYGYTF. For the CDR3, the DNA is TGTGCCAGTAGTATCCCTGGACAGGGGTATGGCTACACCTTC. V gene TRBV19 combines with J gene TRBJ1-2, with 9 bases lining up with TRBD1. The CDR3 spans 14 residues. The V segment lost 3 bases and the J segment 5 bases; nucleotides outside the gene matches: 4. Per germline, CDR1 LNHDA and CDR2 SQIVND (reference sequence).

A note on this clonotype: A read error may explain this, as a much larger clone is one base away. The chain employs TRBV5-6 and TRBJ1-2; D unresolved. The CDR3 sequence is 14 residues long. Germline V gene sequence: CDR1 SGHDT, CDR2 YYEEEE. V was clipped by 5 bases and J by 5 bases, with 16 bases between them. This chain's CDR3 is CASRLSGTGYGYTF. The CDR3 DNA reads TGTGCCAGCAGACTTTCTGGCACGGGGTATGGCTACACCTTC.

There are many counts of this clonotype. The J gene is TRBJ1-5, the V gene TRBV20-1; D is unclear. Deletions cut 0 bases from V and 7 bases from J, with 16 bases between. Germline loops: CDR1 DFQATT, CDR2 SNEGSKA (reference sequence). The CDR3 is 15 amino acids. CDR3 region: CSARDRPDPIQPQHF. The CDR3 DNA follows: TGCAGTGCTAGAGATCGCCCGGACCCTATCCAGCCCCAGCATTTT.

This chain links TRBV29-1 with TRBJ2-7; TRBD1 matches 9 bases. Looked up from germline, CDR1 is SQVTM and CDR2 is ANQGSEA. This CDR3 contains 13 residues. With V trimmed by 6 bases and J by 5 bases, 8 bases remained unmatched. This chain's CDR3 is CSVIPGQGHEQYF. For the CDR3, the DNA is TGCAGCGTCATACCGGGACAGGGCCACGAGCAGTACTTC.

The sample holds many counts of this clonotype. The gene calls are TRBV20-1 and TRBJ2-7; 8 positions agree with TRBD2. The CDR3 is made up of 14 amino acids. The V gene's germline CDR1 is DFQATT and CDR2 SNEGSKA (reference sequence). Trimming cost V 0 bases and J 3 bases; bases outside gene matches: 4. CDR3 in DNA: TGCAGTGCTAGAGATAGAGCGGGGGTCTACGAGCAGTACTTC. Translated, it gives CSARDRAGVYEQYF.

This clonotype was observed a handful of times. The V and J genes are TRBV7-9 and TRBJ1-5; a possible D gene is TRBD1 (5 bases). This CDR3 has 14 residues. The germline CDR1 and CDR2 sequences are SEHNR and FQNEAQ (reference sequence). V gave up 5 bases and J gave up 3 bases, with 11 bases separating them. CDR3: CASSAGTDNQPQHF. The CDR3 bases are TGTGCCAGCAGCGCGGGGACCGACAATCAGCCCCAGCATTTT. Complete variable domain (other parts from reference TRBV7-9 and TRBJ1-5): DTGVSQNPRHKITKRGQNVTFRCDPISEHNRLYWYRQTLGQGPEFLTYFQNEAQLEKSRLLSDRFSAERPKGSFSTLEIQRTEQGDSAMYLCASSAGTDNQPQHFGDGTRLSIL.

This clonotype was observed a few times. The CDR3 sequence: CASTQFPRSEQFF. The CDR3 DNA reads as TGTGCCAGCACCCAGTTCCCGCGTAGTGAGCAGTTCTTC. The V and J genes are TRBV28 and TRBJ2-1; D is uncertain. The CDR3 loop spans 13 amino acids. The V gene lost 7 bases and the J gene lost 9 bases, with 16 bases spanning the gap. Germline V gene sequence: CDR1 MDHEN, CDR2 SYDVKM.

The V gene is TRBV14, the J gene TRBJ2-4; 8 positions match TRBD1. The germline gives CDR1 SGHDN, CDR2 FVKESK. Trimming removed 5 bases from V and 8 bases from J; junction bases left unmatched: 11. This CDR3 has 15 residues. The chain's CDR3 is CASSSGEQDRDIQYF. CDR3 DNA sequence: TGTGCCAGCAGCTCCGGAGAGCAGGACAGGGACATTCAGTACTTC.

A note on this clonotype: Being one base from a much bigger clone, this may be a read error. V gene TRBV4-1 combines with J gene TRBJ2-7; D gene ambiguous. The CDR3 consists of 16 residues. V dropped 0 bases and J dropped 0 bases, with 12 bases sitting between them. Looked up from germline, CDR1 is MGHRA and CDR2 is YSYEKL. Written as DNA, the CDR3 is TGCGCCAGCAGCCAAGATTTAGCAGGTCCCTCCTACGAGCAGTACTTC. It codes for CASSQDLAGPSYEQYF.

CDR3 loop: CATSRDGRGNEKLFF. In DNA, the CDR3 is TGTGCCACCAGCAGGGATGGACGGGGGAATGAAAAACTGTTTTTT. The chain has TRBV15 and TRBJ1-4; maybe TRBD1 (5 bases). The CDR3 covers 15 residues. CDR1 and CDR2 from the germline V gene are LNHNV and YYDKDF (reference sequence). The V and J ends lost 3 bases and 5 bases respectively, with 13 bases between them.

V gene TRBV7-6 combines with J gene TRBJ2-7; 9 bases are shared with TRBD1. This CDR3 is 15 amino acids long. The ends lost 5 bases at V and 2 bases at J; junction bases unmatched: 7. Looked up from germline, CDR1 is SGHVS and CDR2 is FNYEAQ. Here the CDR3 DNA reads TGTGCCAGCAGCGACGGGACAGGGATAGCCTACGAGCAGTACTTC. Its translation is CASSDGTGIAYEQYF.

This rearrangement joins TRBV29-1 to TRBJ1-1, with D possibly being TRBD1 (5 bases). V lost 7 bases and J 11 bases, leaving 23 bases between the germline ends. The germline gives CDR1 SQVTM, CDR2 ANQGSEA. The CDR3 loop spans 13 amino acids. The CDR3 DNA reads TGCAGCGCCCAACCAGACGGGACGGCGTGGGCTTTCTTT. It specifies CSAQPDGTAWAFF.

This clonotype has just one count. The genes are TRBV19 and TRBJ1-5; 8 bases are shared with TRBD1. This CDR3 contains 13 residues. With 7 bases clipped from V and 6 bases from J, the junction kept 5 bases outside the gene matches. Germline V gives CDR1 LNHDA, CDR2 SQIVND (reference sequence). CDR3 sequence (DNA): TGTGCCAGTACAAGACAGGGGCGTCAGCCCCAGCATTTT. Its protein is CASTRQGRQPQHF.

This chain connects TRBV14 to TRBJ2-7; a possible D gene is TRBD1 (6 bases). The CDR3 is made up of 15 amino acids. CDR1 is SGHDN, CDR2 FVKESK, per germline. V was trimmed by 0 bases and J by 0 bases, leaving 9 bases between them. The DNA of the CDR3 is TGTGCCAGCAGCCAAGATACAGGGAGCTCCTACGAGCAGTACTTC. It codes for CASSQDTGSSYEQYF.